Here is one T cell receptor beta chain with its context. Antigen specificity is unknown. Carried by the TCR beta cDNA libraries were unique molecular identifiers. TCRdb reprocessed the PCR reads with MiXCR, giving one entry per CDR3 protein. The table includes approximately 730,000 distinct CDR3 sequences, about half detected once. These data originate in a study of post-analysis software for immune sequencing data. Whole-study results and caveats: A few TRBV segments (TRBV5-6, TRBV5-1 and TRBV20-1 among them) occurred more frequently in patients than in controls. Strong co-clustering by F measure was seen for same-batch samples.

This CDR3 is built from 13 residues. Trimming removed 4 bases from V and 2 bases from J, with 7 bases in between. The germline V gene encodes CDR1 SGDLS and CDR2 YYNGEE. Source material: blood. The V and J genes are TRBV9 and TRBJ2-1; D is uncertain. This TCR derives from a girl aged 5 to 17 with multiple sclerosis. The CDR3 here is CASSTDPYNEQFF. The CDR3 DNA reads TGTGCCAGCAGCACCGACCCCTACAATGAGCAGTTCTTC.